This entry describes one T cell receptor beta chain. The use of a sample-barcoded 5' primer and a J-beta primer mix characterized a second PCR of roughly 7 to 11 cycles. TCRdb recomputed calls from the 5' RACE reads with MiXCR, one row per CDR3 protein. The profile shows about 580,000 distinct CDR3 sequences, 47% of them singletons. CDR3 size: 13 residues. V lost 5 bases, J lost 6 bases, and 13 bases lay in between. Germline V gives CDR1 SGHAT, CDR2 FQDESV (reference sequence). The sample comes from a study of blood T cells in healthy people across ages. This clonotype originated in an elderly man in good health. This chain uses TRBV11-1 with TRBJ1-2; D gene ambiguous. Sequences were obtained from blood. The CDR3 DNA reads as TGTGCCAGCAGCGTAGATTCGGTACATGGCTACACCTTC. Protein: CASSVDSVHGYTF.